A selection of T cell receptor beta chains follows, all from one sample in a study of early T cells in non-severe SARS-CoV-2 infection. One entry per CDR3 protein, called by TCRdb with MiXCR from the 5' RACE reads. Seen here are around 70,000 distinct CDR3 sequences, less than 12% observed once, and the top ten hold around 15%. The specimen was whole blood, collected at baseline. These receptors came from an adult who was a healthcare worker with PCR-confirmed SARS-CoV-2 infection or an uninfected control (not recorded which). Both conserved end residues are part of each CDR3. A D gene is named only where the DNA matches it firmly. Where a row states a size, it is once, few, many or the class of an expanded clone; other rows omit it.

J gene	D gene	V gene	clone size	CDR3 protein	CDR3 DNA
TRBJ1-2	.	TRBV29-1	many	CSAQTRGNYGYTF	TGCAGCGCCCAGACCAGGGGCAACTATGGCTACACCTTC
TRBJ2-7	.	TRBV5-1	.	CASSFRGYEQYF	TGCGCCAGCAGCTTCAGGGGCTACGAGCAGTACTTC
TRBJ1-1	TRBD1	TRBV12-3/TRBV12-4	few	CASTGQINTEAFF	TGTGCCAGCACGGGACAGATAAACACTGAAGCTTTCTTT
TRBJ1-1	.	TRBV28	many	CASSKATGWNTEAFF	TGTGCCAGCAGTAAAGCGACGGGATGGAACACTGAAGCTTTCTTT
TRBJ1-1	.	TRBV11-1	.	CASSLERLRVNTEAFF	TGTGCCAGCAGCTTAGAACGATTAAGGGTGAACACTGAAGCTTTCTTT
TRBJ2-7	TRBD2	TRBV7-2	many	CASSLETSGRNEQYF	TGTGCCAGCAGCTTAGAGACTAGCGGGAGGAACGAGCAGTACTTC
TRBJ2-1	.	TRBV7-3	many	CASSSPIGRSSYNEQFF	TGTGCCAGCAGCTCCCCAATCGGACGGAGCTCCTACAATGAGCAGTTCTTC
TRBJ2-7	TRBD1	TRBV10-3	many	CAISVGRGTGEQYF	TGTGCCATCAGTGTGGGCAGGGGGACGGGCGAGCAGTACTTC
TRBJ1-6	.	TRBV7-2	many	CASSLLPVGGRDSPLHF	TGTGCCAGCAGCCTACTCCCGGTGGGGGGGCGGGATTCACCCCTCCACTTT
TRBJ2-1	TRBD2	TRBV7-2	many	CASSLAGTSGMLANEQFF	TGTGCCAGCAGCTTAGCTGGGACTAGCGGGATGCTCGCCAATGAGCAGTTCTTC
TRBJ2-7	.	TRBV12-3/TRBV12-4	.	CASSLAEGPAYEQYF	TGTGCCAGCAGTTTAGCGGAGGGGCCAGCCTACGAGCAGTACTTC
TRBJ2-1	TRBD2	TRBV7-2	.	CASSLVRGSGRRTYNEQFF	TGTGCCAGCAGCTTAGTTCGAGGTAGCGGGAGAAGGACCTACAATGAGCAGTTCTTC
TRBJ2-5	.	TRBV7-9	.	CASSLDEGRKTQYF	TGTGCCAGCAGCTTAGATGAGGGTCGGAAGACCCAGTACTTC
TRBJ2-5	.	TRBV12-3/TRBV12-4	few	CASRRLEGGETQYF	TGTGCCAGCAGACGACTAGAGGGGGGAGAGACCCAGTACTTC
TRBJ2-3	TRBD2	TRBV12-3/TRBV12-4	.	CASSLVPGLGTDTQYF	TGTGCCAGCAGTTTAGTCCCGGGACTAGGCACAGATACGCAGTATTTT
TRBJ2-7	.	TRBV11-2	.	CASSLESKGEQYF	TGTGCCAGCAGCTTAGAGTCGAAGGGCGAGCAGTACTTC
TRBJ2-2	.	TRBV2	few	CASSDQRPNTGELFF	TGTGCCAGCAGTGATCAGCGCCCCAACACCGGGGAGCTGTTTTTT
TRBJ2-1	TRBD2	TRBV7-3	many	CASSLIPAGGGGEQFF	TGTGCCAGCAGCTTAATTCCAGCGGGAGGCGGGGGTGAGCAGTTCTTC
TRBJ2-5	TRBD2	TRBV28	.	CASCSGRGRETQYF	TGTGCCAGTTGTAGCGGGAGGGGGCGAGAGACCCAGTACTTC
TRBJ2-3	.	TRBV29-1	many	CSVERNRDFSTDTQYF	TGCAGCGTTGAGCGGAACAGGGATTTTAGCACAGATACGCAGTATTTT
TRBJ2-1	TRBD2	TRBV2	.	CASSVLAGSNEQFF	TGTGCCAGCAGTGTACTAGCGGGAAGCAATGAGCAGTTCTTC
TRBJ2-5	.	TRBV7-8	.	CASSLFGPQETQYF	TGTGCCAGCAGCTTATTCGGACCACAAGAGACCCAGTACTTC
TRBJ1-6	.	TRBV11-2	many	CASSGDYSYNSPLHF	TGTGCCAGCAGCGGTGACTACTCCTATAATTCACCCCTCCACTTT
TRBJ2-1	TRBD2	TRBV20-1	.	CSASGRNNEQFF	TGCAGTGCTAGCGGGAGGAACAATGAGCAGTTCTTC
TRBJ2-1	.	TRBV7-9	.	CASRPTGQFLDEQFF	TGTGCCAGCAGACCGACAGGACAGTTTCTCGATGAGCAGTTCTTC
TRBJ2-1	.	TRBV6-2/TRBV6-3	.	CASSPTPLNNEQFF	TGTGCCAGCAGTCCCACGCCCCTGAACAATGAGCAGTTCTTC
TRBJ2-1	TRBD2	TRBV11-3	.	CASSLTSGNEQFF	TGTGCCAGCAGCTTGACTAGCGGGAATGAGCAGTTCTTC
TRBJ2-2	TRBD1	TRBV4-1	.	CASSQTRPGQGTGELFF	TGCGCCAGCAGCCAGACCAGACCGGGACAGGGGACCGGGGAGCTGTTTTTT
TRBJ2-1	.	TRBV20-1	.	CSARVGGGQFF	TGCAGTGCTAGAGTGGGGGGAGGGCAGTTCTTC
TRBJ2-5	.	TRBV20-1	many	CSARSGLETQYF	TGCAGTGCTAGAAGCGGGTTGGAGACCCAGTACTTC
TRBJ2-1	.	TRBV30	.	CAWSVRGIGVNEQFF	TGTGCCTGGAGTGTACGCGGGATAGGCGTGAATGAGCAGTTCTTC
TRBJ2-1	.	TRBV5-1	many	CASSLRETGSGSEQFF	TGCGCCAGCAGCTTGAGGGAGACAGGGTCCGGGAGTGAGCAGTTCTTC
TRBJ1-5	.	TRBV7-2	many	CASSLGYSNQPQHF	TGTGCCAGCAGCTTAGGGTATAGCAATCAGCCCCAGCATTTT
TRBJ2-3	TRBD1	TRBV5-5	few	CASSLEGQGSDTQYF	TGTGCCAGCAGCTTGGAAGGACAGGGGTCAGATACGCAGTATTTT
TRBJ2-7	TRBD1	TRBV20-1	.	CSAKTGAAYEQYF	TGCAGTGCTAAGACAGGGGCGGCCTACGAGCAGTACTTC
TRBJ2-7	TRBD2	TRBV7-6	.	CASSSTGTSGNWQYF	TGTGCCAGCAGCTCCACCGGGACTAGCGGGAACTGGCAGTACTTC
TRBJ1-4	TRBD1	TRBV6-6	few	CASSYIGRGHEKLFF	TGTGCCAGCAGTTACATTGGCAGGGGGCATGAAAAACTGTTTTTT
TRBJ2-1	.	TRBV11-1	many	CASSNTGSHEQFF	TGTGCCAGCAGCAATACAGGGAGCCATGAGCAGTTCTTC
TRBJ2-7	.	TRBV6-6	many	CASSRSYEQYF	TGTGCCAGCAGTCGTTCCTACGAGCAGTACTTC
TRBJ2-3	TRBD1	TRBV5-1	many	CASSLGQGGDTQYF	TGCGCCAGCAGCCTGGGACAGGGGGGAGATACGCAGTATTTT
TRBJ2-1	.	TRBV2	.	CASSPDPPGNEQFF	TGTGCCAGCAGCCCGGACCCCCCCGGCAATGAGCAGTTCTTC
TRBJ1-6	.	TRBV10-2	few	CASRRGPNSPLHF	TGCGCCAGCAGACGGGGCCCGAATTCACCCCTCCACTTT
TRBJ1-6	TRBD1	TRBV28	.	CGTRDRAFYNSPLHF	TGTGGTACTAGAGACAGGGCATTCTATAATTCACCCCTCCACTTT
TRBJ2-7	.	TRBV7-2	.	CASSLVGTQYEQYF	TGTGCCAGCAGCTTAGTCGGGACCCAATACGAGCAGTACTTC
TRBJ1-4	.	TRBV28	many	CASSLQGFNEKLFF	TGTGCCAGCAGTTTACAGGGTTTTAATGAAAAACTGTTTTTT
TRBJ2-5	TRBD1	TRBV19	few	CASSGSGTGQETQYF	TGTGCCAGTAGTGGCTCAGGGACAGGCCAAGAGACCCAGTACTTC
TRBJ2-1	TRBD1	TRBV6-2/TRBV6-3	many	CASSQTRTGRDEQFF	TGTGCCAGCAGTCAAACCCGGACAGGGCGGGATGAGCAGTTCTTC
TRBJ1-1	TRBD1	TRBV7-6	many	CASSPGQGGTEAFF	TGTGCCAGCAGCCCGGGACAGGGAGGAACTGAAGCTTTCTTT
TRBJ1-6	TRBD1	TRBV6-1	.	CASSGQGLYNSPLHF	TGTGCCAGCAGTGGACAGGGACTCTATAATTCACCCCTCCACTTT
TRBJ1-3	.	TRBV18	.	CASSPGTPSGNTIYF	TGTGCCAGCTCACCAGGGACGCCCTCTGGAAACACCATATATTTT
TRBJ1-2	.	TRBV9	few	CASRSQTDNYGYTF	TGTGCCAGCAGGTCACAGACTGATAACTATGGCTACACCTTC
TRBJ2-7	.	TRBV5-1	few	CASSLVRQGSYEQYF	TGCGCCAGCAGCTTGGTGAGGCAGGGAAGCTACGAGCAGTACTTC
TRBJ1-2	TRBD1	TRBV29-1	medium-sized	CSVVGTGGYTF	TGCAGCGTTGTGGGGACAGGGGGCTACACCTTC
TRBJ2-4	.	TRBV23-1	many	CASRKNRDTTGHIQYF	TGCGCCAGCAGAAAGAACCGGGACACCACTGGGCACATTCAGTACTTC
TRBJ2-2	.	TRBV12-3/TRBV12-4	.	CASGRWAANTGELFF	TGTGCCAGCGGCCGCTGGGCAGCAAACACCGGGGAGCTGTTTTTT
TRBJ2-1	.	TRBV7-2	many	CASSSTSPSRQFF	TGTGCCAGCAGCTCAACTAGCCCCAGTCGGCAGTTCTTC
TRBJ2-1	.	TRBV4-3	.	CASSQGPLLNEQFF	TGCGCCAGCAGCCAAGGGCCCCTACTCAATGAGCAGTTCTTC
TRBJ2-1	TRBD1	TRBV12-3/TRBV12-4	few	CASSPPGQGRREQFF	TGTGCCAGCAGTCCTCCGGGACAGGGGCGTCGGGAGCAGTTCTTC
TRBJ1-2	.	TRBV20-1	many	CSAIGGRSYGYTF	TGCAGTGCTATCGGGGGGCGAAGCTATGGCTACACCTTC